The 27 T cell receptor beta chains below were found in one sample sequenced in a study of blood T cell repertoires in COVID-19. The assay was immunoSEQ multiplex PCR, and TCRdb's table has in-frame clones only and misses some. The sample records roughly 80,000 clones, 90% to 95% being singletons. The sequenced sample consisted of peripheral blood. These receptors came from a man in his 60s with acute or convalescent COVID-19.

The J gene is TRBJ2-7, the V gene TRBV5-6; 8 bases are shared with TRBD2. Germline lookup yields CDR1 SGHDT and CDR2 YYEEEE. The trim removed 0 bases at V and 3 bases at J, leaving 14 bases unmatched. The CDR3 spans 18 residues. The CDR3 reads CASSLGGSGLRGGYEQYF. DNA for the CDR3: TGTGCCAGCAGCTTGGGCGGGAGCGGGCTACGGGGGGGCTACGAGCAGTACTTC.

CDR3 bases: TGTGCCACTAAGACTATCTACAATGAGCAGTTCTTC. The encoded protein is CATKTIYNEQFF. The V gene is TRBV15, the J gene TRBJ2-1, with a possible D match to TRBD2 (5 bases). The CDR3 has 12 amino acids. The ends were cut back, 9 bases at V and 3 bases at J, with 9 bases in the middle. The germline V gene has CDR1 LNHNV and CDR2 YYDKDF (reference sequence).

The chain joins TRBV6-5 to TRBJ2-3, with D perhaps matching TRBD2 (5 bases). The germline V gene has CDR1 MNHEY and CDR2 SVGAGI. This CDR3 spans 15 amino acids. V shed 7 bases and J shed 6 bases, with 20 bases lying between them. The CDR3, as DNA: TGTGCCAGCAAGATGGGGTATGAGGAGGAGGATACGCAGTATTTT. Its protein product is CASKMGYEEEDTQYF.

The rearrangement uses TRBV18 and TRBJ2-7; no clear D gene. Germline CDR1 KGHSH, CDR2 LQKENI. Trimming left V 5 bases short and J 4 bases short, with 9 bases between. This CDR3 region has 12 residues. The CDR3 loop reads CASSKTKYEQYF. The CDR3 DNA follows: TGTGCCAGCTCAAAAACAAAATACGAGCAGTACTTC.

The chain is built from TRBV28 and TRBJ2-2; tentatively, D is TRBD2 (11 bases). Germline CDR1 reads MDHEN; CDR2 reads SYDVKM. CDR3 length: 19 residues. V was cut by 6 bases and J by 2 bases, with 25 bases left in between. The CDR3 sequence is CASRTTGGRLAGNTGELFF. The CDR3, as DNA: TGTGCCAGCAGGACGACAGGGGGCAGACTAGCGGGAAACACCGGGGAGCTGTTTTTT.

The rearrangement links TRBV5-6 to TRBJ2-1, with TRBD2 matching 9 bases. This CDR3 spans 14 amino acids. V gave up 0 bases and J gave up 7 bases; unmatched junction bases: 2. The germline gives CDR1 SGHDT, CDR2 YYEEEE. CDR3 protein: CASSLGLAVNEQFF. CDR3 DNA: TGTGCCAGCAGCTTGGGACTAGCGGTTAATGAGCAGTTCTTC.

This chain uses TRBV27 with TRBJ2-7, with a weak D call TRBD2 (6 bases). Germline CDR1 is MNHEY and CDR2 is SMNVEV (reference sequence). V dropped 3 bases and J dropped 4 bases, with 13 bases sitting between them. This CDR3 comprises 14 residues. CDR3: CASSLGRGGYEQYF. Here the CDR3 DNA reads TGTGCCAGCAGTTTGGGGCGGGGAGGTTACGAGCAGTACTTC.

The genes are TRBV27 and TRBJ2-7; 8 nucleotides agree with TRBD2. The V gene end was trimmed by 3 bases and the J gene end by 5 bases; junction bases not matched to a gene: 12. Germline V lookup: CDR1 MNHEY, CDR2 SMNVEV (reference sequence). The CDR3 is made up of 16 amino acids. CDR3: CASSFLPSGSRNEQYF. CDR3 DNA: TGTGCCAGCAGTTTCCTCCCCAGCGGGAGTCGCAACGAGCAGTACTTC.

CDR3 residues: CAISEGAGVYNEQFF. For the CDR3, the DNA is TGTGCCATCAGTGAAGGAGCGGGAGTTTACAATGAGCAGTTCTTC. V is TRBV10-3 and J is TRBJ2-1, with TRBD2 identical over 8 bases. This CDR3 has 15 residues. Per germline, CDR1 ENHRY and CDR2 SYGVKD. The ends lost 3 bases at V and 4 bases at J; junction bases unmatched: 5.

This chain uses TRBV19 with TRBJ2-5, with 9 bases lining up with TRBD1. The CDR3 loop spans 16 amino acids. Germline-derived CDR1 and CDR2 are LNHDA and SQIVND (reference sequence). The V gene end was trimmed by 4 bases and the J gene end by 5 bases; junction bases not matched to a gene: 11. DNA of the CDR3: TGTGCCAGTAGTAGCGTATCCGGGACAGGGAAGGAGACCCAGTACTTC. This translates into CASSSVSGTGKETQYF.

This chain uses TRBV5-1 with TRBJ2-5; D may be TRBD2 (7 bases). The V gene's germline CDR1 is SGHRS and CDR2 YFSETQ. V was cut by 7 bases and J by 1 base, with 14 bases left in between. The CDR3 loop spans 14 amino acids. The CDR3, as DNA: TGCGCCAGCGATCCGGGGGGCTTCCAAGAGACCCAGTACTTC. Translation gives CASDPGGFQETQYF.

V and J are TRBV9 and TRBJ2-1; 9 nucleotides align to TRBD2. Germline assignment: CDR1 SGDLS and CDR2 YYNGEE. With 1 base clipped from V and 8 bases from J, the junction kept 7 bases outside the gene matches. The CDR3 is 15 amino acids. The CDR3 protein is CASSVMAGGWDEQFF. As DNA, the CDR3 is TGTGCCAGCAGCGTAATGGCGGGAGGGTGGGATGAGCAGTTCTTC.

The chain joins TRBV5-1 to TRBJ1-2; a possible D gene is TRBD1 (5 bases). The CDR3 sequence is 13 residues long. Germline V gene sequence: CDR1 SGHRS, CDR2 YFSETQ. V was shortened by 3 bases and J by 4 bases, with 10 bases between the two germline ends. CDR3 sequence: CASSSLGGYGYTF. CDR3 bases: TGCGCCAGCAGCTCCCTCGGGGGCTATGGCTACACCTTC. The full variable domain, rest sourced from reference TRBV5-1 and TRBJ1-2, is KAGVTQTPRYLIKTRGQQVTLSCSPISGHRSVSWYQQTPGQGLQFLFEYFSETQRNKGNFPGRFSGRQFSNSRSEMNVSTLELGDSALYLCASSSLGGYGYTFGSGTRLTVV.

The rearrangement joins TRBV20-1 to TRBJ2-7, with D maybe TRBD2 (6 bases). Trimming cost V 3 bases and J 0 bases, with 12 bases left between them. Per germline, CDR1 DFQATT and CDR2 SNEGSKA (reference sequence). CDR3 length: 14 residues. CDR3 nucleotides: TGCAGTGCTAGTGGGGACTCAAGCTCCTACGAGCAGTACTTC. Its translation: CSASGDSSSYEQYF.

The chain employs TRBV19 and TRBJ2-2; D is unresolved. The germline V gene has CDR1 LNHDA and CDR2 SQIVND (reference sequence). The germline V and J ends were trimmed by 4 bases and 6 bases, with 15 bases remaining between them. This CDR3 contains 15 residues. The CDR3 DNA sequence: TGTGCCAGTAGTACTTCATCGGGTGGGTCCGGGGAGCTGTTTTTT. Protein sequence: CASSTSSGGSGELFF.

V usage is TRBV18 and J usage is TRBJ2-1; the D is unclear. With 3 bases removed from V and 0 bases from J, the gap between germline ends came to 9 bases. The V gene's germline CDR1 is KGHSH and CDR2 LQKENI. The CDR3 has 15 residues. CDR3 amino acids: CASSPSGISYNEQFF. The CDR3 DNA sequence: TGTGCCAGCTCACCCTCGGGTATCTCCTACAATGAGCAGTTCTTC.

The CDR3 here is CASSQIEDTGELFF. CDR3 nucleotide sequence: TGTGCCAGCAGCCAAATTGAGGACACCGGGGAGCTGTTTTTT. The genes are TRBV3-1 (or the pseudogene TRBV3-2) and TRBJ2-2; D is unresolved. V lost 2 bases and J lost 3, with 7 bases in between. CDR3 length: 14 residues. Germline CDR1 and CDR2: LGHDT and YNNKEL (reference sequence).

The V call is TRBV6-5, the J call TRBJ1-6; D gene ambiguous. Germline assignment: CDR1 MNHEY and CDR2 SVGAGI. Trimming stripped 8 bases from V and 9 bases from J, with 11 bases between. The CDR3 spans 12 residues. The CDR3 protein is CASSPIGSPLHF. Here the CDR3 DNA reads TGTGCCAGCTCTCCTATCGGTTCACCCCTCCACTTT.

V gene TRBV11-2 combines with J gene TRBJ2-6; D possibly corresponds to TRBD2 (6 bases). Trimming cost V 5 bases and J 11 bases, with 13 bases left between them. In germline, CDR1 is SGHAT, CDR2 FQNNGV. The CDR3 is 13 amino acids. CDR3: CASSLTGDHVLTF. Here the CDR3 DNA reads TGTGCCAGCAGCCTCACGGGGGACCACGTCCTGACTTTC.

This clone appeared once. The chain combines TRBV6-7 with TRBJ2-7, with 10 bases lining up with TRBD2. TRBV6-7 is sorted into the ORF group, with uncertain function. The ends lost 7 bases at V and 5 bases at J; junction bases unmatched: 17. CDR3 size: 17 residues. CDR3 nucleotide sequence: TGTGCCAGCACCCCACACGGGGGACTAGCGAGAAACCACGAGCAGTACTTC. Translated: CASTPHGGLARNHEQYF.

The CDR3 loop reads CASSYSTRWFF. In nucleotides, the CDR3 is TGTGCCAGCAGTTACTCGACTAGGTGGTTCTTC. The V gene is TRBV6-2 or TRBV6-3, the J gene TRBJ2-1; D possibly corresponds to TRBD2 (6 bases). This CDR3 is 11 amino acids long. V lost 0 bases, J lost 15 bases, and 9 bases lay in between. Germline CDR1 is MNHEY and CDR2 is SVGEGT.

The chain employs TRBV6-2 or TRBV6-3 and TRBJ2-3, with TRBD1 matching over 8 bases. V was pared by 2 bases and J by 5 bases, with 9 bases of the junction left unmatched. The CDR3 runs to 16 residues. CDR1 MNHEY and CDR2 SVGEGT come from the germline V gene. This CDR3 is CASSYTGRGRRDTQYF. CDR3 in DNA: TGTGCCAGCAGTTACACCGGCAGGGGGCGCAGAGATACGCAGTATTTT.

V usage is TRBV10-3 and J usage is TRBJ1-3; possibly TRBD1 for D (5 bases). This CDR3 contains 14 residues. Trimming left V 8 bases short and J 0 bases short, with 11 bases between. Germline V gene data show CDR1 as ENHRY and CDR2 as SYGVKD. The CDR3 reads CAIAFGASGNTIYF. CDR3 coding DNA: TGTGCCATCGCCTTTGGGGCCTCTGGAAACACCATATATTTT.

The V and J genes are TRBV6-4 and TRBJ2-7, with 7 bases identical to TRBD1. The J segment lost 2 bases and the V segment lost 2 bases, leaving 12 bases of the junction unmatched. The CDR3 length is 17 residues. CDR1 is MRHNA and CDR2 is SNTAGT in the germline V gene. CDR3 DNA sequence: TGTGCCAGCAGTGACCCTCGCCCCCCGACAGGGCCCTACGAGCAGTACTTC. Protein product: CASSDPRPPTGPYEQYF.

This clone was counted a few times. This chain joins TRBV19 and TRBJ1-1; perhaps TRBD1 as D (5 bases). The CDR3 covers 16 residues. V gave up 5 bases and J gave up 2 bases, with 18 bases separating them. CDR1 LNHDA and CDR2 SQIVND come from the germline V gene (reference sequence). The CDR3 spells CASSYWGPRANTEAFF. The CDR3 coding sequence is TGTGCCAGTAGTTATTGGGGCCCCCGGGCCAACACTGAAGCTTTCTTT.

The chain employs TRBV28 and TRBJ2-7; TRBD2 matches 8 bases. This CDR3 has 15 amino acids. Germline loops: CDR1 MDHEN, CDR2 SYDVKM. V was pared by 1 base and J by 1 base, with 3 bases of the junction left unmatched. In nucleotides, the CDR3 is TGTGCCAGCAGTTTATCTAGCGGGCCATCCTACGAGCAGTACTTC. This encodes CASSLSSGPSYEQYF.

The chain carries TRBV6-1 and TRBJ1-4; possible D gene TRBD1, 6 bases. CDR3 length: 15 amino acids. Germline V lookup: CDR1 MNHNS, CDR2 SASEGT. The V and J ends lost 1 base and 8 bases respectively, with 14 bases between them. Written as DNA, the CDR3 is TGTGCCAGCAGTGAAGAGTCCAGGGGTTACGAAAAACTGTTTTTT. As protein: CASSEESRGYEKLFF.